Below are 14 T cell receptor beta chains sequenced from a single sample in a study of T cell repertoires in cytomegalovirus infection. Their antigens are not known. TCRdb re-derived calls from the reads in MiXCR, one entry per CDR3 protein. The top ten clones hold 13% of a sample with approximately 730,000 distinct CDR3 sequences, 25% to 35% of them seen once. The sequences come from cultured CD8+ T cells from PBMCs, collected from culture after CMV antigen stimulation. The receptor set was obtained from a human donor in good health (CMV status not recorded). Some clones in this sample may be carry-over from other donors' samples.

At least ten counts were recorded for this clonotype. The rearrangement links TRBV7-6 to TRBJ1-1, with D unclear. Germline loops: CDR1 SGHVS, CDR2 FNYEAQ. The CDR3 extends over 13 amino acids. V was cut by 3 bases and J by 4 bases, with 9 bases left in between. The CDR3 region has the DNA TGTGCCAGCAGCTTGGGGAGGATCACTGAAGCTTTCTTT. Amino acid sequence: CASSLGRITEAFF.

Concerning this clonotype itself: Sequence at one end of the junction differs from germline and may be a read error. The chain uses TRBV12-3 or TRBV12-4 and TRBJ2-3; TRBD2 agrees at 7 bases. The CDR3 loop spans 13 amino acids. CDR3 protein: CASRDYGTDTQYF. The CDR3 nucleotides read TGTGCAAGCAGGGACTATGGCACAGATACGCAGTATTTT.

The chain employs TRBV2 and TRBJ2-7, with D maybe TRBD1 (6 bases). Germline CDR1 SNHLY, CDR2 FYNNEI. CDR3 length equals 13 residues. In DNA form, the CDR3 reads TGTGCCAGCACGGGACAAACCTCCTCCGAGCAGTACGTC. Translation: CASTGQTSSEQYV.

This clonotype was seen only once. The rearrangement uses TRBV27 and TRBJ2-7; D is unclear. Trimming removed 6 bases from V and 2 bases from J, with 14 bases in between. CDR3 length equals 14 residues. Germline CDR1 reads MNHEY; CDR2 reads SMNVEV (reference sequence). CDR3 in amino acids: CASSAGLRAYEQYF. The DNA for the CDR3 is TGTGCCAGCAGCGCCGGGCTGCGAGCCTACGAGCAGTACTTC.

The chain is built from TRBV15 and TRBJ1-5; D is ambiguous. The CDR3 has 14 amino acids. V lost 3 bases to trimming and J lost 0 bases, with 6 bases between them. CDR1 LNHNV and CDR2 YYDKDF come from the germline V gene (reference sequence). The CDR3: CATSREYSNQPQHF. In DNA form, the CDR3 reads TGTGCCACCAGCAGGGAATATAGCAATCAGCCCCAGCATTTT.

This chain links TRBV12-3 or TRBV12-4 with TRBJ2-3, with TRBD2 matching 8 bases. J gave up 2 bases and V 5 bases, and 9 bases lay outside the gene matches. This CDR3 has 16 amino acids. Here the CDR3 reads CASSAMTGGPTDTQYF. Here the CDR3 DNA reads TGTGCCAGCAGTGCCATGACGGGGGGGCCCACAGATACGCAGTATTTT.

J is TRBJ2-5 and V is TRBV11-2, with D perhaps matching TRBD1 (6 bases). The CDR3 loop spans 12 amino acids. Trimming shortened V by 7 bases and J by 9 bases, and 15 bases separated the two germline ends. Germline lookup yields CDR1 SGHAT and CDR2 FQNNGV. The CDR3 DNA reads TGTGCCAGCACCTTGGACAGTAGCGCCCAGTACTTC. As protein: CASTLDSSAQYF. Full variable domain (remainder filled in from reference TRBV11-2 and TRBJ2-5): EAGVAQSPRYKIIEKRQSVAFWCNPISGHATLYWYQQILGQGPKLLIQFQNNGVVDDSQLPKDRFSAERLKGVDSTLKIQPAKLEDSAVYLCASTLDSSAQYFGPGTRLLVL.

The chain employs TRBV11-3 and TRBJ2-2; 7 bases are a match to TRBD1. V shed 1 base and J 0 bases; nucleotides not matched to a gene: 5. The CDR3 is 17 amino acids. Germline assignment: CDR1 SGHNT and CDR2 YENEEA. The CDR3 DNA follows: TGTGCCAGCAGCTTAGGGGGACAGCCCCCGAACACCGGGGAGCTGTTTTTT. Translating it yields CASSLGGQPPNTGELFF.

This rearrangement joins TRBV10-3 to TRBJ2-7, with D possibly called TRBD1 or TRBD2 (6 bases each). The CDR3 runs 15 residues. Germline CDR1 and CDR2: ENHRY and SYGVKD. Trimming pared 4 bases from V and 2 bases from J, leaving 15 bases between. CDR3: CAISVRRDTTYEQYF. The CDR3 nucleotides are TGTGCCATCAGTGTAAGGCGGGACACAACCTACGAGCAGTACTTC.

The V call is TRBV12-3 or TRBV12-4, the J call TRBJ2-1, with no clear D. The CDR3 is 12 amino acids. Trimming stripped 3 bases from V and 12 bases from J, with 12 bases between. The CDR3 spells CASSFTRTSQFF. The DNA for the CDR3 is TGTGCCAGCAGTTTCACCCGGACCTCGCAGTTCTTC.

This clonotype was counted a few times. The chain carries TRBV6-6 and TRBJ2-2, with D perhaps matching TRBD1 or TRBD2 (6 bases each). Germline CDR1 and CDR2: MNHNY and SVGAGI (reference sequence). This CDR3 region has 17 residues. Trimming cost V 2 bases and J 2 bases, with 15 bases left between them. The CDR3 DNA follows: TGTGCCAGCAGTTACCTGGGGGGCAGGGCCAACACCGGGGAGCTGTTTTTT. Its translation is CASSYLGGRANTGELFF.

This clonotype was seen many times. This rearrangement joins TRBV28 to TRBJ1-6, with 10 positions matching TRBD1. The CDR3 is 15 residues long. CDR1 and CDR2 from the germline V gene are MDHEN and SYDVKM. Trimming at V came to 4 bases and at J to 5 bases, leaving 2 bases not matched to a gene. CDR3 region: CASSSGTGDNSPLHF. The CDR3 DNA reads TGTGCCAGCAGTTCTGGGACAGGGGATAATTCACCCCTCCACTTT.

By proportion, this clonotype is medium-sized. This chain links TRBV7-2 with TRBJ2-3; D could derive from TRBD1 or TRBD2 (5 bases each). Germline CDR1 is SGHTA and CDR2 is FQGNSA. The CDR3 consists of 13 residues. V lost 0 bases and J lost 12, with 13 bases in between. The CDR3 region has the DNA TGTGCCAGCAGCTTAGCTGGGACCCCACCCCAGTATTTT. It codes for CASSLAGTPPQYF. The variable domain in full, completed from reference TRBV7-2 and TRBJ2-3, reads GAGVSQSPSNKVTEKGKDVELRCDPISGHTALYWYRQSLGQGLEFLIYFQGNSAPDKSGLPSDRFSAERTGGSVSTLTIQRTQQEDSAVYLCASSLAGTPPQYFGPGTRLTVL.

In this sample, this clonotype turned up a few times. This chain connects TRBV7-9 to TRBJ2-1; 8 nucleotides line up with TRBD2. V gave up 5 bases and J gave up 3 bases; unmatched junction bases: 12. The CDR3 length is 17 residues. Germline loops: CDR1 SEHNR, CDR2 FQNEAQ (reference sequence). The DNA for the CDR3 is TGTGCCAGCAGCCCTCCGGAAGCGGGGGTGATCTACAATGAGCAGTTCTTC. This sequence encodes CASSPPEAGVIYNEQFF.